One and the same sample provided the 20 T cell receptor beta chains below, sequenced in a study of blood T cell repertoires in COVID-19. Repertoires were generated with immunoSEQ multiplex PCR, while TCRdb's copy carries only in-frame clones and drops some. Altogether 250,000 to 350,000 clones are present, nearly 90% being singletons, with the ten largest covering around 5.9%. Sequencing used PBMCs or T cells enriched from blood (not recorded which). These receptors were obtained from a woman aged 25-40 years who had recovered from COVID-19.

V gene TRBV29-1 combines with J gene TRBJ1-2; D remains ambiguous. The CDR3 has 11 amino acids. Germline V CDR1 and CDR2: SQVTM, ANQGSEA. V lost 5 bases to trimming and J lost 6 bases, with 10 bases between them. The chain's CDR3 is CSVLSQDGYTF. CDR3 in DNA: TGCAGCGTTCTATCTCAAGATGGCTACACCTTC.

The chain employs TRBV9 and TRBJ2-6; the match to TRBD2 covers 9 bases. The V gene end was trimmed by 6 bases and the J gene end by 1 base; junction bases not matched to a gene: 11. Germline CDR1 is SGDLS and CDR2 is YYNGEE. The CDR3 totals 18 residues. CDR3 in amino acids: CASTPAGGPSSGANVLTF. In DNA, the CDR3 is TGTGCCAGCACACCAGCGGGGGGCCCTTCATCTGGGGCCAACGTCCTGACTTTC.

CDR3 residues: CASSHPYHRGYTF. CDR3 in DNA: TGTGCCAGCAGCCACCCATACCACAGGGGCTACACCTTC. The rearrangement links TRBV14 to TRBJ1-2; possibly TRBD1 for D (5 bases). Trimming removed 3 bases at V and 8 bases at J, with 13 bases between. CDR1 and CDR2 from the germline V gene are SGHDN and FVKESK. This CDR3 has 13 amino acids. Filled out from reference TRBV14 and TRBJ1-2, the complete variable domain reads EAGVTQFPSHSVIEKGQTVTLRCDPISGHDNLYWYRRVMGKEIKFLLHFVKESKQDESGMPNNRFLAERTGGTYSTLKVQPAELEDSGVYFCASSHPYHRGYTFGSGTRLTVV.

V and J are TRBV12-3 or TRBV12-4 and TRBJ2-2, with D unresolved. V was shortened by 7 bases and J by 6 bases, with 12 bases between the two germline ends. The CDR3 consists of 13 residues. In DNA form, the CDR3 reads TGTGCCAGCACCCCCACCCGGGCCGGGGAGCTGTTTTTT. The encoded protein is CASTPTRAGELFF.

This rearrangement joins TRBV23-1 to TRBJ1-2; a possible D gene is TRBD1 (6 bases). Being an ORF, TRBV23-1 has a function that is uncertain. The CDR3 contains 14 residues. V was clipped by 4 bases and J by 4 bases, with 13 bases between them. This CDR3 is CASSLQGPSYGYTF. The CDR3 DNA reads as TGCGCCAGCAGTCTCCAGGGGCCGAGCTATGGCTACACCTTC.

The genes are TRBV6-5 and TRBJ1-3, with D tentatively TRBD1 (5 bases). Germline CDR1 MNHEY, CDR2 SVGAGI. The CDR3 has 13 amino acids. Trimming shortened V by 8 bases and J by 3 bases, and 11 bases separated the two germline ends. The CDR3 nucleotides read TGTGCCAGCGCGCAGGGTCTTGGAAACACCATATATTTT. This translates into CASAQGLGNTIYF.

The V call is TRBV20-1, the J call TRBJ1-1; no firm D call. This CDR3 spans 11 amino acids. Germline assignment: CDR1 DFQATT and CDR2 SNEGSKA (reference sequence). The V and J ends lost 3 bases and 10 bases respectively, with 12 bases between them. This chain's CDR3 is CSARQVRGAFF. Written as DNA, the CDR3 is TGCAGTGCTAGGCAGGTCCGGGGAGCTTTCTTT.

The rearrangement uses TRBV18 and TRBJ2-1; D unresolved. Between the trimmed V and J ends, which lost 1 base and 4 bases, there was a span of 8 bases. CDR1 and CDR2 (germline): KGHSH, LQKENI. The CDR3 covers 14 residues. The CDR3 region is CASSPRAGYNEQFF. As DNA, the CDR3 is TGTGCCAGCTCACCACGGGCAGGATACAATGAGCAGTTCTTC. The entire variable domain, with the rest obtained from reference TRBV18 and TRBJ2-1, is as follows: NAGVMQNPRHLVRRRGQEARLRCSPMKGHSHVYWYRQLPEEGLKFMVYLQKENIIDESGMPKERFSAEFPKEGPSILRIQQVVRGDSAAYFCASSPRAGYNEQFFGPGTRLTVL.

This chain uses TRBV6-5 with TRBJ2-7, with 7 bases that match TRBD1. The ends lost 2 bases at V and 2 bases at J; junction bases unmatched: 3. The CDR3 is made up of 14 amino acids. From germline, CDR1 is MNHEY and CDR2 SVGAGI. The CDR3 loop reads CASSYLDRAYEQYF. The CDR3, as DNA: TGTGCCAGCAGTTACCTAGACAGGGCCTACGAGCAGTACTTC.

The V and J genes are TRBV2 and TRBJ1-3; TRBD1 might be the D (5 bases). Trimming removed 8 bases from V and 0 bases from J, with 17 bases in between. Germline V gene data show CDR1 as SNHLY and CDR2 as FYNNEI. This CDR3 region has 16 residues. CDR3 sequence reads: CASCAAGGFSGNTIYF. The CDR3 region has the DNA TGTGCCAGCTGCGCCGCGGGGGGGTTCTCTGGAAACACCATATATTTT.

The chain employs TRBV6-5 and TRBJ2-1, with D perhaps matching TRBD1 (6 bases). The ends were cut back, 5 bases at V and 7 bases at J, with 9 bases in the middle. Germline CDR1 MNHEY, CDR2 SVGAGI. The CDR3 totals 12 residues. The CDR3 DNA reads as TGTGCCAGCAGTATCACAGGGAATGAGCAGTTCTTC. Residues: CASSITGNEQFF.

The chain recombines TRBV9 with TRBJ2-7; perhaps TRBD2 as D (6 bases). Trimming cost V 0 bases and J 5 bases, with 15 bases left between them. The CDR3 consists of 15 residues. Per germline, CDR1 SGDLS and CDR2 YYNGEE. In DNA form, the CDR3 reads TGTGCCAGCAGCGTAGAGGGAGGCGGTCCCAACGAGCAGTACTTC. It codes for CASSVEGGGPNEQYF.

The chain combines TRBV3-1 (or the pseudogene TRBV3-2) with TRBJ2-1; the match to TRBD1 covers 9 bases. Trimming at V came to 4 bases and at J to 0 bases, leaving 4 bases not matched to a gene. Germline assignment: CDR1 LGHDT and CDR2 YNNKEL (reference sequence). The CDR3 sequence is 16 residues long. CDR3 in DNA: TGTGCCAGCAGCCCGGGGACAGGGAGCTCCTACAATGAGCAGTTCTTC. Its translation: CASSPGTGSSYNEQFF.

The chain couples TRBV27 to TRBJ1-4; 8 nucleotides align to TRBD1. Per germline, CDR1 MNHEY and CDR2 SMNVEV (reference sequence). With 6 bases clipped from V and 7 bases from J, the junction kept 10 bases outside the gene matches. This CDR3 has 15 residues. In DNA, the CDR3 is TGTGCCAGCAGGGGACTCAGGGGGCAGGTTGAAAAACTGTTTTTT. Translating gives CASRGLRGQVEKLFF.

V usage is TRBV27 and J usage is TRBJ2-3, with 14 bases fitting TRBD2. V was clipped by 6 bases and J by 1 base; unmatched bases: 6. The CDR3 spans 17 residues. Germline-derived CDR1 and CDR2 are MNHEY and SMNVEV (reference sequence). The CDR3 bases are TGTGCCAGCAGCCCTCCGGGACTAGCGGGGGGCACAGATACGCAGTATTTT. This codes for CASSPPGLAGGTDTQYF.

The V and J genes are TRBV2 and TRBJ2-7; perhaps TRBD2 as D (5 bases). Germline values: CDR1 SNHLY, CDR2 FYNNEI. V was cut by 7 bases and J by 3 bases, with 13 bases left in between. CDR3 length: 13 amino acids. The CDR3 loop is CASKGGGFYEQYF. The CDR3 coding sequence is TGTGCCAGCAAGGGCGGCGGGTTCTACGAGCAGTACTTC.

The chain employs TRBV4-2 and TRBJ1-3; D unclear. The CDR3 totals 15 residues. V lost 4 bases, J lost 1 base, and 11 bases lay in between. Per germline, CDR1 LGHNA and CDR2 YNFKEQ. The CDR3 protein is CASSPPRSSGNTIYF. Written as DNA, the CDR3 is TGTGCCAGCAGCCCCCCGCGTAGTTCTGGAAACACCATATATTTT.

The J gene is TRBJ1-1, the V gene TRBV12-3 or TRBV12-4; D possibly corresponds to TRBD1 (6 bases). The CDR3 has 11 amino acids. Trimming took off 6 bases at V and 6 bases at J, with 8 bases between the two ends. The CDR3 nucleotides read TGTGCCAGCAGGGGGGCCGCTGAAGCTTTCTTT. Translating gives CASRGAAEAFF.

V usage is TRBV7-2 and J usage is TRBJ1-4; D might be TRBD1 (5 bases). Germline loops: CDR1 SGHTA, CDR2 FQGNSA. The CDR3 contains 15 residues. V lost 5 bases and J lost 0, with 10 bases in between. In nucleotides, the CDR3 is TGTGCCAGCAGCCAAAGACAGACAACTAATGAAAAACTGTTTTTT. It codes for CASSQRQTTNEKLFF.

This clone appeared a single time. A read error may produce the germline difference seen at one junction end. This chain links TRBV7-7 with TRBJ2-2, with TRBD1 as a possible D gene (6 bases). This CDR3 comprises 15 residues. Germline assignment: CDR1 SSHAT and CDR2 FNYEAQ (reference sequence). The CDR3 DNA reads as TGTGCTAGCAGCTTGGGCAGGGGAAGGACCGGGGAGCTGTTTTTT. Translated, it gives CASSLGRGRTGELFF.